The present entry profiles one T cell receptor beta chain with its context. The age range of participants was about 18 to 95 years, with residence in 20 to 25 US areas. The CDR3 spans 16 residues. CDR1 GTSNPN and CDR2 SVGIG come from the germline V gene (reference sequence). The ends lost 2 bases at V and 3 bases at J; junction bases unmatched: 9. The assay was immunoSEQ multiplex PCR, and TCRdb's table has in-frame clones only and misses some. The sample gives around 190,000 clones, about four fifths of which show up once; under 4% is in the top ten. This record comes from a study of blood T cell repertoires in COVID-19.

The TCR comes from a woman aged 25 to 39 who had been exposed to COVID-19. The sample was PBMCs or T cells enriched from blood (not recorded which). The chain links TRBV30 to TRBJ2-1; the match to TRBD1 covers 8 bases. The CDR3: CAWSPQDRAGYNEQFF. The CDR3 region has the DNA TGTGCCTGGAGTCCCCAGGACAGGGCGGGCTACAATGAGCAGTTCTTC.